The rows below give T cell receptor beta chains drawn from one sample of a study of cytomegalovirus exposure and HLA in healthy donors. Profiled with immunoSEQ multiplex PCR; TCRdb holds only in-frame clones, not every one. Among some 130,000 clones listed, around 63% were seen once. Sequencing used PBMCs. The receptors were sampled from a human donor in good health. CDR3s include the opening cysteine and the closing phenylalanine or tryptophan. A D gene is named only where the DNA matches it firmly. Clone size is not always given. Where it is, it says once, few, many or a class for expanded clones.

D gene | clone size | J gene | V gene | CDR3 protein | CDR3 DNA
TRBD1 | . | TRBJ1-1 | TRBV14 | CASSPLQGGTEAFF | TGTGCCAGCAGCCCTTTGCAGGGGGGCACTGAAGCTTTCTTT
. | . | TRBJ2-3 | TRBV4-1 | CASRKGILLTDTQYF | TGCGCCAGCAGGAAGGGGATACTATTAACAGATACGCAGTATTTT
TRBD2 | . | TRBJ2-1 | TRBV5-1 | CASSLTSGTTYNEQFF | TGCGCCAGCAGCTTGACTAGCGGGACTACCTACAATGAGCAGTTCTTC
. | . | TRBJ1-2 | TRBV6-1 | CASSGGRDYGYTF | TGTGCCAGCAGTGGAGGCAGGGACTATGGCTACACCTTC
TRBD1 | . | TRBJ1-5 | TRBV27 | CASSRLGQAYSNQPQHF | TGTGCCAGCAGTCGCCTAGGACAGGCCTATAGCAATCAGCCCCAGCATTTT
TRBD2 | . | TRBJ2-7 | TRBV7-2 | CASSFPGPGLAGDQQYF | TGTGCCAGCAGCTTCCCGGGGCCGGGACTAGCGGGAGATCAGCAGTACTTC
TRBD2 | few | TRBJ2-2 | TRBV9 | CASSVEIAGGNTGELFF | TGTGCCAGCAGCGTAGAGATAGCGGGAGGGAACACCGGGGAGCTGTTTTTT
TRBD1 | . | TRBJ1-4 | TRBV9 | CASSVTPGGSEKLFF | TGTGCCAGCAGCGTAACCCCAGGGGGCAGTGAAAAACTGTTTTTT
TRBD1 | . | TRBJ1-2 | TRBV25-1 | CASSVGGDRGRNGYTF | TGTGCCAGCAGCGTAGGTGGGGACAGGGGGCGGAATGGCTACACCTTC
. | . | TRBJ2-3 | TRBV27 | CASRTLATSSKDTQYF | TGTGCCAGCAGGACACTAGCTACCTCAAGTAAGGATACGCAGTATTTT
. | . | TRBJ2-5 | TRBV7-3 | CASPSRGETQYF | TGTGCCAGCCCCTCCCGGGGAGAGACCCAGTACTTC
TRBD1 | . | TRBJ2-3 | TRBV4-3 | CASSPGQGGTDTQYF | TGCGCCAGCAGTCCCGGACAGGGCGGCACAGATACGCAGTATTTT
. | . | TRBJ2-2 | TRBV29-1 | CSGHGLGGTGELFF | TGCAGCGGTCACGGACTAGGGGGCACCGGGGAGCTGTTTTTT
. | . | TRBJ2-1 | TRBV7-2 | CASSLGVSYNEQFF | TGTGCCAGCAGCTTGGGAGTTTCCTACAATGAGCAGTTCTTC
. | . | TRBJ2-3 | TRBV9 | CASSVGTGWGTDTQYF | TGTGCCAGCAGCGTAGGTACAGGTTGGGGCACAGATACGCAGTATTTT
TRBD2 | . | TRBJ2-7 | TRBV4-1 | CASSQEFTAGGYEQYF | TGCGCCAGCAGCCAAGAATTTACAGCGGGAGGCTACGAGCAGTACTTC
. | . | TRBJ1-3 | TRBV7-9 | CASSLQDIRRGNTIYF | TGTGCCAGCAGCTTGCAGGACATTCGCAGGGGAAACACCATATATTTT
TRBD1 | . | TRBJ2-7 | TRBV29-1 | CSVTGQGGSYEQYF | TGCAGCGTTACTGGACAGGGAGGTTCCTACGAGCAGTACTTC
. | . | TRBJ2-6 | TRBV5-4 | CASRQQGSANVLTF | TGTGCCAGCAGGCAACAGGGCTCCGCCAACGTCCTGACTTTC
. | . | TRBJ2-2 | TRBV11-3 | CASSPADGELFF | TGTGCCAGCAGCCCGGCGGACGGGGAGCTGTTTTTT
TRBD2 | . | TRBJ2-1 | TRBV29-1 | CSGTSGRGWEQFF | TGCAGCGGGACTAGCGGTCGAGGATGGGAGCAGTTCTTC
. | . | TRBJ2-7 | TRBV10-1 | CASIPPGQSYEQYF | TGCGCCAGCATTCCTCCCGGACAGAGCTACGAGCAGTACTTC
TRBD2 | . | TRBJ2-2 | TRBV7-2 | CASSRYGGNGELFF | TGTGCCAGCAGCCGCTACGGGGGGAACGGGGAGCTGTTTTTT
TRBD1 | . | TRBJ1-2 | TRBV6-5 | CASSTETGGNGYTF | TGTGCCAGCAGTACTGAGACAGGGGGCAATGGCTACACCTTC
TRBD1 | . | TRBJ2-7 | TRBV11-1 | CASSQRGTGDDEQYF | TGTGCCAGCAGCCAACGGGGGACAGGGGACGACGAGCAGTACTTC
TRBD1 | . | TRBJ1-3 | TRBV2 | CASSTDRGLGNTIYF | TGTGCCAGCAGTACGGACAGGGGGCTAGGAAACACCATATATTTT
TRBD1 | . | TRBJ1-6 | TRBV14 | CASSRDRGNSPLHF | TGTGCCAGCAGCCGCGACAGGGGAAATTCACCCCTCCACTTT
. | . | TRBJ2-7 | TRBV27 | CASSFRVYEGYYEQYF | TGTGCCAGCAGTTTTAGGGTTTATGAGGGCTACTACGAGCAGTACTTC
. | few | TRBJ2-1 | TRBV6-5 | CASSYSGPYNEQFF | TGTGCCAGCAGTTACTCGGGGCCCTACAATGAGCAGTTCTTC
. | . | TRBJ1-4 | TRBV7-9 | CASNQQGTNEKLFF | TGTGCCAGCAACCAACAGGGTACTAATGAAAAACTGTTTTTT
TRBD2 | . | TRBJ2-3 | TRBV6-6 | CASSYSLAVPDTQYF | TGTGCCAGCAGTTACTCTCTAGCGGTTCCAGATACGCAGTATTTT
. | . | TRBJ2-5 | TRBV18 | CASSPVSLGGPQETQYF | TGTGCCAGCTCACCAGTCAGCCTTGGAGGTCCCCAAGAGACCCAGTACTTC
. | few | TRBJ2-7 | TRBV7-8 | CASSVGASAVASYEQYF | TGTGCCAGCAGCGTAGGAGCAAGCGCAGTCGCATCCTACGAGCAGTACTTC
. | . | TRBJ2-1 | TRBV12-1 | CASSFAGTGVDEQFF | TGTGCCAGCAGCTTTGCGGGGACAGGGGTGGATGAGCAGTTCTTC
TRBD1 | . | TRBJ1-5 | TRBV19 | CASSIFGQGVGQPQHF | TGTGCCAGTAGTATCTTCGGACAGGGGGTTGGTCAGCCCCAGCATTTT
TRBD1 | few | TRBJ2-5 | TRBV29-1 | CSVEGTRDRGRGETQYF | TGCAGCGTTGAAGGAACCCGGGACAGGGGGCGGGGAGAGACCCAGTACTTC
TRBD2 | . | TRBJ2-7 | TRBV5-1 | CASSPVPGTTYEQYF | TGCGCCAGCAGCCCCGTGCCCGGGACTACCTACGAGCAGTACTTC
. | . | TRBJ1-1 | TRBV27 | CASSRHGVNTEAFF | TGTGCCAGCAGTCGACACGGCGTGAACACTGAAGCTTTCTTT
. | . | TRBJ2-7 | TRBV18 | CASSPIGDEQYF | TGTGCCAGCTCACCAATCGGGGACGAGCAGTACTTC
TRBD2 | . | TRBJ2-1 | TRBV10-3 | CAITGTSRNIYSYNEQFF | TGTGCCATCACCGGGACTAGCCGAAATATCTACTCCTACAATGAGCAGTTCTTC
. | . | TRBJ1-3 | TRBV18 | CASSPPGGLSGNTIYF | TGTGCCAGCTCACCACCGGGGGGGCTATCTGGAAACACCATATATTTT
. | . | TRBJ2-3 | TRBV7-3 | CASSLSGSTDTQYF | TGTGCCAGCAGCTTGTCCGGGAGCACAGATACGCAGTATTTT
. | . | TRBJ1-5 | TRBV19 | CASSPHGGDNQPQHF | TGTGCCAGTAGTCCACATGGCGGGGACAATCAGCCCCAGCATTTT
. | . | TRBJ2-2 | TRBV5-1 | CASNGGLGTGELFF | TGCGCCAGCAACGGGGGGCTGGGCACCGGGGAGCTGTTTTTT
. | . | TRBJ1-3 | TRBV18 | CASLQGLGSGNTIYF | TGTGCCAGCTTACAGGGTTTGGGCTCTGGAAACACCATATATTTT
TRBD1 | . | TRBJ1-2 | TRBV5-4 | CASSLGTGTGLNGYTF | TGTGCCAGCAGCTTGGGGACAGGGACGGGCTTGAATGGCTACACCTTC
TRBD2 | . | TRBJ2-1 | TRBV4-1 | CASSQVELAGYNEQFF | TGCGCCAGCAGCCAAGTAGAACTAGCGGGATACAATGAGCAGTTCTTC
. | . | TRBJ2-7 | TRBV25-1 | CASSEYNPPGGPRDEQYF | TGTGCCAGCAGTGAATATAATCCCCCAGGGGGGCCGAGGGACGAGCAGTACTTC
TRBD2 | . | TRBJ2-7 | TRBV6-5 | CASSRLSGSFYEQYF | TGTGCCAGCAGTAGATTAAGCGGGAGCTTCTACGAGCAGTACTTC
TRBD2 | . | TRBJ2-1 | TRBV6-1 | CASSERGTTPYNEQFF | TGTGCCAGCAGTGAACGGGGGACTACCCCCTACAATGAGCAGTTCTTC
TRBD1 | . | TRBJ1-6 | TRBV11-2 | CASSPVGTGASPLHF | TGTGCCAGCAGCCCGGTGGGGACAGGGGCATCACCCCTCCACTTT
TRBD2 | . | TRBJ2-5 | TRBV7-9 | CASSSQREEETQYF | TGTGCCAGCAGCTCTCAGCGGGAGGAAGAGACCCAGTACTTC
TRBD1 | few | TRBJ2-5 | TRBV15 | CATSSGTVRETQYF | TGTGCCACCAGCAGCGGGACAGTTCGAGAGACCCAGTACTTC
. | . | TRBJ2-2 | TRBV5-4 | CASSLDRETGELFF | TGTGCCAGCAGCTTGGACAGGGAAACCGGGGAGCTGTTTTTT
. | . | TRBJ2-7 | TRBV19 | CASSTPVGGPYYEQYF | TGTGCCAGTAGTACCCCCGTTGGAGGGCCGTACTACGAGCAGTACTTC
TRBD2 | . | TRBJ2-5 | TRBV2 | CASSGSLELAQEAQYF | TGTGCCAGCAGTGGTTCGTTGGAACTAGCGCAAGAGGCGCAGTACTTC
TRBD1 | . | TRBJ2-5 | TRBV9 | CASSTHGQGKETQYF | TGTGCCAGCAGCACACACGGACAGGGGAAAGAGACCCAGTACTTC
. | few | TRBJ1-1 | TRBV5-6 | CASSWTGTSPNTEAFF | TGTGCCAGCAGCTGGACTGGAACCTCACCAAACACTGAAGCTTTCTTT
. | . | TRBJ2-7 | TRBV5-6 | CASSLGARYEQYF | TGTGCCAGCAGCTTGGGGGCACGATACGAGCAGTACTTC